Shown below are 3 T cell receptor beta chains from a single sample sequenced in a study of T cells in localized non-small cell lung cancer. Measured with immunoSEQ multiplex PCR; TCRdb has only the in-frame clones, and not every one. The sample has about 13,000 clones, roughly 84% seen once. The sequences come from peripheral blood, collected before any cancer treatment. The source of these receptors is a male donor aged 60 or older with stage I squamous cell lung carcinoma.

In its sample, this clone was seen once. V usage is TRBV7-2 and J usage is TRBJ1-5, with TRBD1 as a possible D gene (5 bases). CDR3 length: 15 residues. Per germline, CDR1 SGHTA and CDR2 FQGNSA. V was pared by 6 bases and J by 0 bases, with 12 bases between. CDR3 residues: CASRETVNSNQPQHF. The CDR3 coding sequence is TGTGCCAGCAGAGAGACAGTGAATAGCAATCAGCCCCAGCATTTT. The entire variable domain, with the rest obtained from reference TRBV7-2 and TRBJ1-5, is as follows: GAGVSQSPSNKVTEKGKDVELRCDPISGHTALYWYRQSLGQGLEFLIYFQGNSAPDKSGLPSDRFSAERTGGSVSTLTIQRTQQEDSAVYLCASRETVNSNQPQHFGDGTRLSIL.

The rearrangement joins TRBV7-3 to TRBJ2-1, with D hard to call. This CDR3 comprises 13 residues. The germline V gene has CDR1 SGHTA and CDR2 FQGTGA. Trimming took off 0 bases at V and 6 bases at J, with 6 bases between the two ends. CDR3 sequence (DNA): TGTGCCAGCAGCTTAACGTTAGGCAATGAGCAGTTCTTC. Its protein is CASSLTLGNEQFF.

V and J are TRBV7-2 and TRBJ1-2; D is ambiguous. The V and J ends lost 2 bases and 7 bases respectively, with 14 bases between them. CDR1 SGHTA and CDR2 FQGNSA come from the germline V gene. CDR3 length: 14 amino acids. The CDR3 here is CASSLFGPASGYTF. CDR3 in DNA: TGTGCCAGCAGCTTATTCGGGCCCGCTTCTGGCTACACCTTC.